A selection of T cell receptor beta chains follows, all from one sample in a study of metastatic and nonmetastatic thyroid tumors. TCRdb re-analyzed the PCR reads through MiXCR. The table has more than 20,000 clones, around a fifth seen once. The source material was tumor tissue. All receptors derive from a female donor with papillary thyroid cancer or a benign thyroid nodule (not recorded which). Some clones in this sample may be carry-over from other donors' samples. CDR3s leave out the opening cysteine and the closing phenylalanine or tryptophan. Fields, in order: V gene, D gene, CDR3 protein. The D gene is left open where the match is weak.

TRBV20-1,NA,SARRDGSDEQY
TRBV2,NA,ASSEESYSNQPQH
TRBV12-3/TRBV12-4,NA,TSSQGGNTIY
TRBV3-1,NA,ASSQSDRNTEAF
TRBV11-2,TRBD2,ASSPGTSGRRGEQF
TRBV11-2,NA,AISLGLAVVPIADTQY
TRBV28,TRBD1,ASGQGVNHPQH
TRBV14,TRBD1,ASSLIGTVNDQY
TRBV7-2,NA,ASSFLGSGELF
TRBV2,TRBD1,ASSEGRTGNTEAF
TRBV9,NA,ASGLMTAEH
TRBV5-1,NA,ASSSIFGTWQETQY
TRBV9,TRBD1,ASSVTGTGGDEQY
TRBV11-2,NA,ASSLSLGTEAF
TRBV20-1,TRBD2,SASLVAGVEDTQY
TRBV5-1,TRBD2,ASSPGLAADTQY
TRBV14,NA,ASSQDMLTNNEQF
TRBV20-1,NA,SAPSQVGGTEAF
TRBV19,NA,ASSTTWDINQPQH
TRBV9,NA,ASSVRAHTDTQY
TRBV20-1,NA,SASHGYTDTQY
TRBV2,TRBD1,ASPRDRGRRETQY
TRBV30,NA,AWSAGVPSYEQY
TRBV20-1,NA,SARDPGGRHEQY
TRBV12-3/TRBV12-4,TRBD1,ASSRTGEPYEQY
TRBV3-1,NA,ASSQPPGRVGELF
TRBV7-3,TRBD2,ASSPGLAGGEQF
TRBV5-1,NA,ASSLAGINEKLF
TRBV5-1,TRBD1,ASSLSGQSNGYT
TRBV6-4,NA,ASSQTATGELF
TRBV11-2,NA,ASSDTGYNEQF
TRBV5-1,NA,ASSLWSRAGSYEQY
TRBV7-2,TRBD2,ASSLQAGANEQY
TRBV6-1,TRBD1,ASSEVRGQVGYGYT
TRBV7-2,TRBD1,ASSWGQGEF
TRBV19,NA,ASNRFGMSEQF
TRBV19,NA,ASSIRETQY
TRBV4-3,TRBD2,ASSQEALAGGVTGELF
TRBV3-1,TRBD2,ASSRELAISYEQY
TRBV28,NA,ASSEGGWVYEQY
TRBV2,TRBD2,ASSKKATSGSHNEQF
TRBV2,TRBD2,ASSRLAGGLTDTQY
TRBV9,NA,ASSPGLRIEQY
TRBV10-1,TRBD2,ASSESNSGGNEQF
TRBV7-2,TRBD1,ASRQGYYGYT
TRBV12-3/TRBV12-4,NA,ASSETNTGELF
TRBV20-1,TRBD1,STRTGGVTEAF
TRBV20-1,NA,SARADGNQPQH
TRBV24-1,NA,ATSKRVGNNEQF
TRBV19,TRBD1,ASSPWTGRNSPLH